One and the same sample provided the 19 T cell receptor beta chains below, sequenced in a study of siplizumab effects on memory and regulatory T cells. TCRdb keeps only in-frame clones here, not all; method: immunoSEQ multiplex PCR. This sample has some 73,000 clones, with 93% found just once. Sequencing was carried out using CD8+ T cells sorted from blood. Receptors were obtained from a human donor in good health.

In its sample, this clone was seen once. The CDR3 region has the DNA TGTGCCAGCATGGGTGGGACAGAGCGATATGGCTACACCTTC. Protein sequence: CASMGGTERYGYTF. This sequence joins TRBV2 and TRBJ1-2; 7 nucleotides match TRBD1. The V gene's germline CDR1 is SNHLY and CDR2 FYNNEI. The CDR3 contains 14 residues. V shed 7 bases, J shed 5 bases, and the junction held 10 bases outside the gene matches.

The chain uses TRBV27 and TRBJ1-1; 7 nucleotides align to TRBD1. This CDR3 spans 15 amino acids. Germline V gives CDR1 MNHEY, CDR2 SMNVEV (reference sequence). V lost 5 bases to trimming and J lost 0 bases; unmatched junction nucleotides: 6. The CDR3 nucleotides read TGTGCCAGCAGTCCCCGACAGGGTCTGAACACTGAAGCTTTCTTT. The encoded protein is CASSPRQGLNTEAFF.

The CDR3 region has the DNA TGTGCCAGCAGCCCGACAGGGGGCAATGAGCAGTTCTTC. Translating gives CASSPTGGNEQFF. The V call is TRBV7-3, the J call TRBJ2-1; 9 positions agree with TRBD1. The V segment lost 5 bases and the J segment 6 bases; nucleotides outside the gene matches: 2. The CDR3 is made up of 13 amino acids. Germline loops: CDR1 SGHTA, CDR2 FQGTGA.

This clone appeared once. The gene calls are TRBV29-1 and TRBJ2-7, with D uncertain. V was trimmed by 4 bases and J by 3 bases, leaving 7 bases between them. Per germline, CDR1 SQVTM and CDR2 ANQGSEA. The CDR3 loop spans 11 amino acids. The CDR3 sequence is CSVAVGYEQYF. CDR3 DNA: TGCAGCGTTGCCGTCGGCTACGAGCAGTACTTC.

The genes are TRBV19 and TRBJ1-2; TRBD1 matches 7 bases. The CDR3 consists of 15 residues. V lost 4 bases and J lost 3; bases outside the gene matches: 8. Germline CDR1 reads LNHDA; CDR2 reads SQIVND (reference sequence). CDR3 bases: TGTGCCAGTAGTACCTCCTGGACAGGCGACTATGGCTACACCTTC. This translates into CASSTSWTGDYGYTF.

V and J are TRBV4-1 and TRBJ2-5; TRBD2 agrees at 12 bases. The germline gives CDR1 MGHRA, CDR2 YSYEKL. The CDR3 spans 16 residues. J was trimmed by 0 bases and V by 6 bases; bases with no gene match: 5. The CDR3 nucleotides read TGCGCCAGCAGTCCACTAGCGGGGGGATACCAAGAGACCCAGTACTTC. Protein sequence: CASSPLAGGYQETQYF.

The chain uses TRBV9 and TRBJ2-3; TRBD2 aligns across 8 bases. V gave up 10 bases and J gave up 4 bases; unmatched junction bases: 11. Looked up from germline, CDR1 is SGDLS and CDR2 is YYNGEE. The CDR3 contains 14 residues. In nucleotides, the CDR3 is TGTGCCTCGGGGGGGTTTCGTGAGGCAGATACGCAGTATTTT. Residues: CASGGFREADTQYF.

V gene TRBV27 combines with J gene TRBJ1-4; D is perhaps TRBD1 (6 bases). The CDR3 consists of 14 residues. Germline values: CDR1 MNHEY, CDR2 SMNVEV (reference sequence). V was trimmed by 3 bases and J by 7 bases, leaving 12 bases between them. The CDR3 DNA is TGTGCCAGCAGTTTCGGGGGGGGCGGTGAAAAACTGTTTTTT. Its translation is CASSFGGGGEKLFF.

This chain connects TRBV4-3 to TRBJ2-1; 10 bases line up with TRBD2. Trimming at V came to 0 bases and at J to 7 bases, leaving 6 bases not matched to a gene. The germline V gene has CDR1 LGHNA and CDR2 YSLEER. The CDR3 has 16 amino acids. The CDR3 coding sequence is TGCGCCAGCAGCCAAGATCACAGCGGGGGGGTGAATGAGCAGTTCTTC. Its translation is CASSQDHSGGVNEQFF.

The chain uses TRBV19 and TRBJ2-5; 10 positions match TRBD1. After removal of 3 bases from V and 5 bases from J, the junction contained 6 bases not matched to a gene. Germline values: CDR1 LNHDA, CDR2 SQIVND (reference sequence). This CDR3 has 15 residues. The CDR3 coding sequence is TGTGCCAGTAGTATTATGACAGGGGGCCAGGAGACCCAGTACTTC. This translates into CASSIMTGGQETQYF.

The V and J genes are TRBV9 and TRBJ1-1; D gene ambiguous. CDR3 size: 12 residues. The V gene's germline CDR1 is SGDLS and CDR2 YYNGEE. Trimming shortened V by 3 bases and J by 5 bases, and 8 bases separated the two germline ends. CDR3 region: CASSGGDTEAFF. The CDR3 DNA is TGTGCCAGCAGCGGTGGGGATACTGAAGCTTTCTTT. The variable domain in full, completed from reference TRBV9 and TRBJ1-1, reads DSGVTQTPKHLITATGQRVTLRCSPRSGDLSVYWYQQSLDQGLQFLIQYYNGEERAKGNILERFSAQQFPDLHSELNLSSLELGDSALYFCASSGGDTEAFFGQGTRLTVV.

This chain uses TRBV28 with TRBJ2-1, with D perhaps matching TRBD2 (6 bases). Germline values: CDR1 MDHEN, CDR2 SYDVKM. This CDR3 contains 11 residues. The V gene lost 7 bases and the J gene lost 6 bases, with 7 bases spanning the gap. The CDR3 sequence is CASKEGNEQFF. The CDR3 DNA is TGTGCCAGCAAGGAGGGCAATGAGCAGTTCTTC.

The chain recombines TRBV27 with TRBJ2-3, with TRBD1 matching 8 bases. Germline values: CDR1 MNHEY, CDR2 SMNVEV (reference sequence). The trim removed 4 bases at V and 3 bases at J, leaving 6 bases unmatched. This CDR3 region has 15 residues. Written as DNA, the CDR3 is TGTGCCAGCAGTTGGGCAACAGGGGGAACAGATACGCAGTATTTT. Translation: CASSWATGGTDTQYF.

The chain joins TRBV5-4 to TRBJ2-3; no reliable D call. CDR1 is SGHNT, CDR2 YYREEE, per germline (reference sequence). The CDR3 runs 13 residues. Trimming took off 5 bases at V and 1 base at J, with 8 bases between the two ends. The CDR3 spells CASRFAGTDTQYF. Written as DNA, the CDR3 is TGTGCCAGCAGATTTGCCGGCACAGATACGCAGTATTTT.

The chain combines TRBV19 with TRBJ1-5; 8 positions agree with TRBD1. V shed 5 bases, J shed 3 bases, and the junction held 6 bases outside the gene matches. The CDR3 consists of 15 residues. The V gene's germline CDR1 is LNHDA and CDR2 SQIVND (reference sequence). CDR3 region: CASSLGQGVNQPQHF. The CDR3 DNA sequence: TGTGCCAGTAGTCTAGGACAGGGCGTCAATCAGCCCCAGCATTTT.

The rearrangement links TRBV7-6 to TRBJ2-1, with D perhaps TRBD1 (6 bases). Per the germline V gene, CDR1 is SGHVS and CDR2 is FNYEAQ. Trimming left V 1 base short and J 8 bases short, with 15 bases between. CDR3 length: 15 amino acids. The CDR3 here is CASSLEGARQDEQFF. CDR3 in DNA: TGTGCCAGCAGCTTAGAAGGGGCCCGACAGGATGAGCAGTTCTTC. The full variable domain, completed using reference TRBV7-6 and TRBJ2-1, is GAGVSQSPRYKVTKRGQDVALRCDPISGHVSLYWYRQALGQGPEFLTYFNYEAQQDKSGLPNDRFSAERPEGSISTLTIQRTEQRDSAMYRCASSLEGARQDEQFFGPGTRLTVL.

The V gene is TRBV6-5, the J gene TRBJ2-7; D may be TRBD1 (7 bases). CDR3 length: 11 residues. Trimming pared 6 bases from V and 6 bases from J, leaving 9 bases between. Germline loops: CDR1 MNHEY, CDR2 SVGAGI. The CDR3 DNA sequence: TGTGCCAGCAGCCAGGGGGGCGAGCAGTACTTC. Protein: CASSQGGEQYF.

V and J are TRBV19 and TRBJ2-1, with 9 bases identical to TRBD2. Unmatched junction bases numbered 7, after V lost 5 bases and J lost 8 bases. Germline V gives CDR1 LNHDA, CDR2 SQIVND (reference sequence). The CDR3 has 14 amino acids. CDR3 DNA: TGTGCCAGTAGTCTGGCTAGCGGGGCCGATGAGCAGTTCTTC. This gives the protein CASSLASGADEQFF.

In this sample, this clone turned up once. This rearrangement joins TRBV11-2 to TRBJ1-4; D is possibly TRBD1 (6 bases). The CDR3 consists of 15 residues. V was trimmed by 5 bases and J by 2 bases, leaving 12 bases between them. CDR1 is SGHAT and CDR2 is FQNNGV in the germline V gene. The CDR3 is CASSREGGTNEKLFF. In DNA, the CDR3 is TGTGCCAGCAGCCGAGAGGGGGGCACTAATGAAAAACTGTTTTTT. The full variable domain, in which reference TRBV11-2 and TRBJ1-4 provide the parts outside the CDR3, is EAGVAQSPRYKIIEKRQSVAFWCNPISGHATLYWYQQILGQGPKLLIQFQNNGVVDDSQLPKDRFSAERLKGVDSTLKIQPAKLEDSAVYLCASSREGGTNEKLFFGSGTQLSVL.